These 5 T cell receptor beta chains originate from one sample sequenced in a study of low-dose radiotherapy and immunotherapy resistance in tumors. Time point given: before trial treatment. Both a constant-region primer and a V-primer adapter served to amplify TCRs across about 20 PCR cycles. TCRdb analysed the reads with MiXCR anew, one entry per CDR3 protein. Of about 46,000 distinct CDR3 sequences in the sample, 10% to 15% were seen once. The sample was PBMCs, taken before treatment. The receptor set was obtained from a female donor with ovarian cancer.

This clonotype was counted ten times or more. The chain couples TRBV7-8 to TRBJ1-5; D is unresolved. Germline loops: CDR1 SGHVS, CDR2 FQNEAQ. CDR3 length equals 15 residues. The germline V and J ends were trimmed by 1 base and 0 bases, with 7 bases remaining between them. The DNA for the CDR3 is TGTGCCAGCAGCTTAGGGGAATATAGCAATCAGCCCCAGCATTTT. As protein: CASSLGEYSNQPQHF.

This clonotype showed up many times. V usage is TRBV14 and J usage is TRBJ2-1; 9 bases line up with TRBD2. CDR1 is SGHDN and CDR2 is FVKESK in the germline V gene. V trimming: 6 bases; J trimming: 4 bases; junction bases outside the gene matches: 10. This CDR3 contains 16 residues. CDR3 sequence (DNA): TGTGCCAGCAGTTCCTGGGCTAGCGGGAAATACAATGAGCAGTTCTTC. Translating it yields CASSSWASGKYNEQFF.

A word on this clonotype: A far larger clone is just one base off, so this is likely a read error. This chain joins TRBV6-1 and TRBJ2-7; 11 bases are a match to TRBD1. The CDR3 spans 15 residues. V lost 5 bases to trimming and J lost 7 bases; unmatched junction nucleotides: 10. Germline V gene data show CDR1 as MNHNS and CDR2 as SASEGT. The CDR3 DNA is TGTGCCAGCAGTCGGGGACAGGGGGTCTACAATGAGCAGTACTTC. It encodes CASSRGQGVYNEQYF.

With regard to this clonotype: This likely reflects a read error, since a far larger clone is one base away. The CDR3 loop is CSVFTGVNYEQFF. The CDR3 region has the DNA TGCAGCGTTTTCACAGGGGTTAACTACGAGCAGTTCTTC. The chain joins TRBV29-1 to TRBJ2-1, with 7 bases lining up with TRBD1. The CDR3 is 13 residues long. V lost 5 bases, J lost 10 bases, and 11 bases stayed unmatched. Germline loops: CDR1 SQVTM, CDR2 ANQGSEA.

Ten or more counts support this clonotype. The DNA for the CDR3 is TGTGCCTGGAGCCGGGGCGAAGGCCACGAGCAGTACTTC. This codes for CAWSRGEGHEQYF. V and J are TRBV30 and TRBJ2-7; either TRBD1 or TRBD2 may fit D (5 bases each). This CDR3 has 13 residues. The V gene lost 3 bases and the J gene lost 5 bases, with 14 bases spanning the gap. Germline V gene sequence: CDR1 GTSNPN, CDR2 SVGIG (reference sequence).